The 28 T cell receptor beta chains listed next were all sequenced from one sample in a study of OX40 agonist ivuxolimab in advanced cancers. Clones were sequenced by immunoSEQ multiplex PCR, and TCRdb holds only the in-frame ones, with some missing. Of approximately 76,000 clones in the sample, 70% to 90% were seen once. The specimen was CD4+ or CD8+ T cells sorted from blood, collected in a trial of the OX40 agonist ivuxolimab. Receptor source: an adult with an advanced solid tumor such as melanoma, head and neck, liver or kidney cancer.

The rearrangement uses TRBV5-6 and TRBJ2-1; 8 bases map to TRBD1. This CDR3 region has 15 residues. Trimming took 1 base from V and 5 from J; bases not matched to a gene: 5. CDR1 SGHDT and CDR2 YYEEEE come from the germline V gene. The CDR3 DNA reads as TGTGCCAGCAGCTTGCCCCAGGGGGCCAACAATGAGCAGTTCTTC. Protein: CASSLPQGANNEQFF.

The V gene is TRBV6-1, the J gene TRBJ2-7, with 9 bases that match TRBD1. Trimming removed 3 bases from V and 3 bases from J; junction bases left unmatched: 6. The CDR3 is 15 residues long. Germline assignment: CDR1 MNHNS and CDR2 SASEGT. CDR3 protein: CASSETTGGVYEQYF. The CDR3 DNA sequence: TGTGCCAGCAGTGAGACCACAGGGGGCGTCTACGAGCAGTACTTC.

V gene TRBV19 combines with J gene TRBJ2-1, with 7 bases lining up with TRBD2. J lost 14 bases, V lost 0 bases, and 16 bases had no gene match. The V gene's germline CDR1 is LNHDA and CDR2 SQIVND (reference sequence). The length of the CDR3 is 16 residues. The DNA for the CDR3 is TGTGCCAGTAGTATAGATTCGGGGGAGGGCCTTGTTTCAAAGTTCTTC. This translates into CASSIDSGEGLVSKFF.

The chain joins TRBV23-1 to TRBJ2-2; 8 bases map to TRBD2. TRBV23-1 has ORF status, its function being uncertain. The CDR3 is 16 residues long. V lost 7 bases and J lost 8; bases outside the gene matches: 15. CDR3 sequence: CASNLAGREAIGELFF. Here the CDR3 DNA reads TGCGCCAGCAACCTAGCCGGGCGGGAGGCCATAGGGGAGCTGTTTTTT.

To note about this clone: Within the sample, other DNA sequences also encode this same CDR3. The rearrangement uses TRBV19 and TRBJ2-7; D might be TRBD1 (5 bases). This CDR3 contains 13 residues. The germline gives CDR1 LNHDA, CDR2 SQIVND (reference sequence). The V gene lost 1 base and the J gene lost 4 bases, with 8 bases spanning the gap. CDR3 loop: CASSIGAGYEQYF. The CDR3, as DNA: TGTGCCAGTAGTATAGGGGCAGGGTACGAGCAGTACTTC.

The chain links TRBV14 to TRBJ1-1, with no clear D. From germline, CDR1 is SGHDN and CDR2 FVKESK. Between the trimmed V and J ends, which lost 5 bases and 11 bases, there was a span of 18 bases. The length of the CDR3 is 13 residues. CDR3 bases: TGTGCCAGCAGCTCGGACGCCCAGTGGCCGGCTTTCTTT. Protein product: CASSSDAQWPAFF.

The V call is TRBV5-1, the J call TRBJ2-7; 7 nucleotides align to TRBD1. Germline CDR1 reads SGHRS; CDR2 reads YFSETQ. V shed 4 bases, J shed 2 bases, and the junction held 9 bases outside the gene matches. The CDR3 is 15 residues long. Here the CDR3 DNA reads TGCGCCAGCAGCCCGAAACCGGGACAGCCCTACGAGCAGTACTTC. This sequence encodes CASSPKPGQPYEQYF.

This chain joins TRBV10-3 and TRBJ2-7, with TRBD1 matching 9 bases. Trimming cost V 2 bases and J 4 bases; bases outside gene matches: 3. The CDR3 has 14 residues. Germline lookup yields CDR1 ENHRY and CDR2 SYGVKD. CDR3 residues: CAISEGTGMYEQYF. As DNA, the CDR3 is TGTGCCATCAGTGAGGGGACAGGGATGTACGAGCAGTACTTC.

The rearrangement links TRBV6-1 to TRBJ1-4; D possibly corresponds to TRBD1 (6 bases). Germline values: CDR1 MNHNS, CDR2 SASEGT. Trimming left V 7 bases short and J 8 bases short, with 17 bases between. This CDR3 comprises 14 residues. The CDR3 region is CASNLDRLLEKLFF. CDR3 DNA sequence: TGTGCCAGCAACTTGGACAGACTTTTAGAAAAACTGTTTTTT.

This chain links TRBV5-1 with TRBJ2-3, with D hard to call. Per the germline V gene, CDR1 is SGHRS and CDR2 is YFSETQ. Trimming took off 0 bases at V and 4 bases at J, with 6 bases between the two ends. The CDR3 sequence is 13 residues long. The CDR3 nucleotides read TGCGCCAGCAGCTTGGCGCTCCCAGATACGCAGTATTTT. Amino acids: CASSLALPDTQYF.

This chain uses TRBV9 with TRBJ1-2, with TRBD1 matching over 9 bases. The germline CDR1 and CDR2 sequences are SGDLS and YYNGEE. The CDR3 length is 14 residues. V lost 1 base, J lost 4 bases, and 2 bases stayed unmatched. DNA for the CDR3: TGTGCCAGCAGCGTATCGGGACAGGGCTATGGCTACACCTTC. This sequence encodes CASSVSGQGYGYTF.

V is TRBV7-2 and J is TRBJ2-1; 10 bases line up with TRBD2. Germline V gene sequence: CDR1 SGHTA, CDR2 FQGNSA. The V segment lost 1 base and the J segment 3 bases; nucleotides outside the gene matches: 6. The CDR3 is made up of 17 amino acids. The CDR3 DNA reads TGTGCCAGCAGCTTAGGACTACTAGCGGGGTTCTACAATGAGCAGTTCTTC. Its translation: CASSLGLLAGFYNEQFF.

The gene calls are TRBV19 and TRBJ2-5; D possibly matches TRBD1 or TRBD2 (6 bases each). The germline V gene encodes CDR1 LNHDA and CDR2 SQIVND (reference sequence). The CDR3 has 14 amino acids. Trimming cost V 6 bases and J 4 bases, with 15 bases left between them. The CDR3 spells CASSSGRGGETQYF. The CDR3 DNA reads TGTGCCAGTAGCTCCGGCAGGGGAGGAGAGACCCAGTACTTC.

This clone was found once. The chain employs TRBV7-8 and TRBJ1-3; perhaps TRBD1 as D (5 bases). The CDR3 runs to 14 residues. CDR1 SGHVS and CDR2 FQNEAQ come from the germline V gene. The V gene lost 3 bases and the J gene lost 0 bases, with 6 bases spanning the gap. The CDR3 loop is CASSFDSSGNTIYF. CDR3 nucleotides: TGTGCCAGCAGCTTCGACAGCTCTGGAAACACCATATATTTT.

The rearrangement joins TRBV5-6 to TRBJ2-6; the D is unclear. The CDR3 runs to 17 residues. CDR1 and CDR2 (germline): SGHDT, YYEEEE. V shed 7 bases and J shed 5 bases, with 22 bases lying between them. CDR3 sequence (DNA): TGTGCCAGCCGGTCAGTCAATAGTCAAAGTCGGGCCAACGTCCTGACTTTC. Its translation is CASRSVNSQSRANVLTF. Drawing the rest from reference TRBV5-6 and TRBJ2-6, the complete variable domain is DAGVTQSPTHLIKTRGQQVTLRCSPKSGHDTVSWYQQALGQGPQFIFQYYEEEERQRGNFPDRFSGHQFPNYSSELNVNALLLGDSALYLCASRSVNSQSRANVLTFGAGSRLTVL.

There are a few counts of this clone. The chain links TRBV30 to TRBJ1-5, with a weak D call TRBD1 (5 bases). With 1 base removed from V and 5 bases from J, the gap between germline ends came to 9 bases. The V gene's germline CDR1 is GTSNPN and CDR2 SVGIG (reference sequence). The CDR3 is 13 amino acids. The CDR3 DNA sequence: TGTGCCTGGAGTGCGACGGGACATCAGCCCCAGCATTTT. This translates into CAWSATGHQPQHF.

This chain links TRBV18 with TRBJ1-3; TRBD1 might be the D (6 bases). V lost 6 bases and J lost 0, with 12 bases in between. CDR3 length equals 15 residues. In germline, CDR1 is KGHSH, CDR2 LQKENI. Written as DNA, the CDR3 is TGTGCCAGCTCCCCCGGGACAAGCTCTGGAAACACCATATATTTT. Protein: CASSPGTSSGNTIYF.

The V call is TRBV30, the J call TRBJ1-1, with 7 nucleotides matching TRBD1. The CDR3 has 13 residues. Germline-derived CDR1 and CDR2 are GTSNPN and SVGIG (reference sequence). V lost 5 bases to trimming and J lost 0 bases; unmatched junction nucleotides: 3. In DNA, the CDR3 is TGTGCCTGGGGGGACAGAATGAACACTGAAGCTTTCTTT. As protein: CAWGDRMNTEAFF.

The V gene is TRBV6-4, the J gene TRBJ2-7, with D perhaps matching TRBD2 (5 bases). Germline CDR1 MRHNA, CDR2 SNTAGT. V lost 4 bases, J lost 3 bases, and 13 bases lay in between. This CDR3 is 14 amino acids long. In DNA form, the CDR3 reads TGTGCCAGCAGTGTTCGTACGGAGGTCTACGAGCAGTACTTC. Amino acids: CASSVRTEVYEQYF.

The V call is TRBV7-3, the J call TRBJ2-3; 11 bases fit TRBD2. The CDR3 is 16 amino acids. Germline loops: CDR1 SGHTA, CDR2 FQGTGA. V was clipped by 3 bases and J by 0 bases; unmatched bases: 2. The CDR3 loop reads CASSFSSGGSTDTQYF. The CDR3 DNA reads as TGTGCCAGCAGCTTTTCTAGCGGGGGGAGCACAGATACGCAGTATTTT.

The V and J genes are TRBV6-1 and TRBJ2-1; 9 nucleotides agree with TRBD1. The germline gives CDR1 MNHNS, CDR2 SASEGT. The CDR3 extends over 14 amino acids. With 8 bases clipped from V and 3 bases from J, the junction kept 5 bases outside the gene matches. This CDR3 reads CASGHRGLYNEQFF. CDR3 bases: TGTGCCAGCGGCCACAGGGGGCTCTACAATGAGCAGTTCTTC.

The J gene is TRBJ2-7, the V gene TRBV11-3; 8 bases match TRBD1. V was clipped by 6 bases and J by 5 bases; unmatched bases: 6. The CDR3 length is 13 residues. In germline, CDR1 is SGHNT, CDR2 YENEEA. CDR3 nucleotides: TGTGCCAGCAGTCGACAGGGGACTCACGAGCAGTACTTC. Its translation: CASSRQGTHEQYF.

The chain has TRBV4-1 and TRBJ2-3; 7 bases fit TRBD1. CDR3 length equals 16 residues. V lost 1 base and J lost 1; bases outside the gene matches: 5. CDR1 and CDR2 from the germline V gene are MGHRA and YSYEKL. The CDR3 sequence: CASSQGDSFGTDTQYF. The CDR3 DNA reads as TGCGCCAGCAGCCAAGGGGACAGCTTTGGCACAGATACGCAGTATTTT.

The chain recombines TRBV27 with TRBJ1-5, with TRBD1 as a possible D gene (5 bases). The germline V gene encodes CDR1 MNHEY and CDR2 SMNVEV (reference sequence). V was cut by 3 bases and J by 9 bases, with 15 bases left in between. This CDR3 spans 14 amino acids. The CDR3 DNA reads TGTGCCAGCAGTTTGTCGGGGGGTGTGACGCCCCAGCATTTT. It specifies CASSLSGGVTPQHF.

As to this clone: A read error may produce the germline difference seen at one junction end. The chain couples TRBV20-1 to TRBJ1-2; D unclear. CDR1 is DFQATT, CDR2 SNEGSKA, per germline (reference sequence). This CDR3 has 11 residues. The CDR3 here is CSARLNQADYF. The CDR3 DNA reads TGCAGTGCTAGACTTAATCAGGCAGACTACTTC.

This clone was recorded a few times. The chain employs TRBV9 and TRBJ2-3, with 10 bases matching TRBD2. This CDR3 contains 17 residues. The germline V gene has CDR1 SGDLS and CDR2 YYNGEE. With V trimmed by 0 bases and J by 6 bases, 10 bases remained unmatched. The CDR3 reads CASSVARAAGGPDTQYF. CDR3 nucleotides: TGTGCCAGCAGCGTAGCTAGGGCAGCGGGGGGGCCCGATACGCAGTATTTT.

This clone appeared a single time. The gene calls are TRBV11-1 and TRBJ2-7; TRBD1 matches 11 bases. CDR3 length equals 16 residues. Germline V CDR1 and CDR2: SGHAT, FQDESV (reference sequence). V was pared by 5 bases and J by 5 bases, with 11 bases of the junction left unmatched. CDR3 in DNA: TGTGCCAGCAGCGATAACACCGGGACAGGGGGTAACGAGCAGTACTTC. It translates to CASSDNTGTGGNEQYF.

This clone has a handful of counts. The chain recombines TRBV2 with TRBJ1-5; D unresolved. This CDR3 has 13 residues. V lost 6 bases and J 0 bases, leaving 6 bases between the germline ends. Germline loops: CDR1 SNHLY, CDR2 FYNNEI. CDR3 amino acids: CASRAYSNQPQHF. In DNA, the CDR3 is TGTGCCAGCAGAGCTTATAGCAATCAGCCCCAGCATTTT.